These 11 T cell receptor beta chains came from one sample sequenced in a study of vaccination and CD4 T cells after COVID-19. These TCRs' antigens remain unknown. As for treatment: roughly 11-day PBMC culture with coronavirus spike peptide pools or control peptides (ViraFEST assay). The study sequenced cultured CD4+ T cell DNA using the Oncomine TCR Beta short-read assay. TCRdb reprocessed the PCR reads with MiXCR, giving one entry per CDR3 protein. Altogether under 15,000 distinct CDR3 sequences are present, roughly 80% being singletons, with the ten largest covering around 10%. What was sequenced was CD4+ T cells from blood, cultured in vitro. The source is a human donor who had recovered from COVID-19.

The CDR3 reads CASSEGDRNTGELFF. In DNA, the CDR3 is TGTGCCAGCAGTGAAGGTGACAGAAACACCGGGGAGCTGTTTTTT. The chain employs TRBV25-1 and TRBJ2-2; perhaps TRBD1 as D (5 bases). Germline loops: CDR1 MGHDK, CDR2 SYGVNS. Deletions cut 2 bases from V and 2 bases from J, with 9 bases between. The CDR3 is 15 residues long.

This chain links TRBV6-1 with TRBJ1-6; the D gene is possibly TRBD1 (6 bases). Trimming shortened V by 6 bases and J by 6 bases, and 12 bases separated the two germline ends. CDR3 length: 14 residues. Looked up from germline, CDR1 is MNHNS and CDR2 is SASEGT. The CDR3 protein is CASRPPGANSPLHF. The CDR3 coding sequence is TGTGCCAGCAGGCCCCCGGGGGCTAATTCACCCCTCCACTTT.

This clonotype was observed a few times. The CDR3 DNA follows: TGTGCCAGCACCCGCCTCCAGGGCACTGAAGCTTTCTTT. It specifies CASTRLQGTEAFF. The rearrangement joins TRBV27 to TRBJ1-1; D possibly corresponds to TRBD1 (5 bases). CDR3 length equals 13 residues. Trimming shortened V by 7 bases and J by 4 bases, and 13 bases separated the two germline ends. Germline V gene data show CDR1 as MNHEY and CDR2 as SMNVEV (reference sequence).

The gene calls are TRBV20-1 and TRBJ1-1, with D possibly TRBD1 on 5 matching bases. The V end was cut by 3 bases, the J end by 8 bases, with 13 bases between. The length of the CDR3 is 12 residues. Germline V gene data show CDR1 as DFQATT and CDR2 as SNEGSKA (reference sequence). The CDR3 here is CSASSGLGEAFF. The CDR3, as DNA: TGCAGTGCTAGTTCAGGGCTGGGCGAAGCTTTCTTT.

J is TRBJ2-7 and V is TRBV6-2 or TRBV6-3; D may correspond to TRBD1 or TRBD2 (5 bases each). The CDR3 length is 16 residues. Trimming stripped 6 bases from V and 4 bases from J, with 22 bases between. Germline values: CDR1 MNHEY, CDR2 SVGEGT. The chain's CDR3 is CASRNREGRGTYEQYF. In DNA form, the CDR3 reads TGTGCCAGCAGGAACAGAGAGGGGCGTGGAACTTACGAGCAGTACTTC.

The genes are TRBV11-3 and TRBJ2-5, with 8 bases lining up with TRBD1. The CDR3 covers 13 residues. Germline CDR1 and CDR2: SGHNT and YENEEA. The V gene end was trimmed by 5 bases and the J gene end by 5 bases; junction bases not matched to a gene: 4. The DNA of the CDR3 is TGTGCCAGCAGCACCGGACAGGGCGAGACCCAGTACTTC. This gives the protein CASSTGQGETQYF.

The J gene is TRBJ1-5, the V gene TRBV24-1, with 7 bases identical to TRBD1. CDR1 and CDR2 (germline): KGHDR, SFDVKD. The V gene end was trimmed by 4 bases and the J gene end by 5 bases; junction bases not matched to a gene: 7. This CDR3 comprises 15 residues. The CDR3 loop reads CATSEGRGVDQPQHF. The CDR3 region has the DNA TGTGCCACCAGTGAGGGCAGGGGGGTCGATCAGCCCCAGCATTTT.

CDR3 bases: TGTGCCAGCTCACCATTGGAACAGCGCAATCAGCCCCAGCATTTT. It codes for CASSPLEQRNQPQHF. This chain joins TRBV18 and TRBJ1-5; D is unclear. V was cut by 2 bases and J by 2 bases, with 10 bases left in between. CDR3 length: 15 residues. Germline V gives CDR1 KGHSH, CDR2 LQKENI.

The rearrangement uses TRBV12-3 or TRBV12-4 and TRBJ1-2, with 9 bases that match TRBD1. Unmatched junction bases numbered 13, after V lost 3 bases and J lost 8 bases. The CDR3 has 16 amino acids. This chain's CDR3 is CASSLAMGNRGQGYTF. The DNA of the CDR3 is TGTGCCAGCAGTTTGGCGATGGGAAACAGGGGGCAAGGCTACACCTTC.

The genes are TRBV7-8 and TRBJ1-2, with D possibly TRBD1 on 6 matching bases. Trimming stripped 2 bases from V and 2 bases from J, with 18 bases between. Germline assignment: CDR1 SGHVS and CDR2 FQNEAQ. This CDR3 has 17 amino acids. DNA of the CDR3: TGTGCCAGCAGCTTACTCCCCCGGGGGGCGCAAAACTATGGCTACACCTTC. It is translated as CASSLLPRGAQNYGYTF.

The CDR3 here is CASSYSGGAGSNQPQHF. The CDR3 nucleotides read TGTGCCAGCAGTTACTCAGGGGGCGCAGGTAGCAATCAGCCCCAGCATTTT. This sequence joins TRBV6-5 and TRBJ1-5, with 7 positions matching TRBD1. Trimming at V came to 0 bases and at J to 0 bases, leaving 5 bases not matched to a gene. CDR3 length: 17 residues. The germline V gene encodes CDR1 MNHEY and CDR2 SVGAGI.